This T cell receptor (beta chain) was recorded in a study of shared clonotypes between healthy human individuals. The wider study: The composition of the donors was two women and a few men aged 18 to 49.

With 6 bases removed from V and 5 bases from J, the gap between germline ends came to 13 bases. Germline CDR1 and CDR2: MNHNY and SVGAGI (reference sequence). This CDR3 is built from 13 residues. Turning to this clone: The antigen is undetermined.

General study points: Larger estimated richness was generally seen in naive subsets than in memory subsets.

Deep-level settings were used for running the assay. TCRdb keeps only in-frame clones here, not all; method: immunoSEQ multiplex PCR. The table lists some 1,100,000 clones, roughly 74% of them singletons, with around 0.47% in the top ten. All participating donors were Caucasian adults from Nashville, Tennessee. This sequence originates from a man aged 18 to 29 in good health. Some clones in this sample may be carry-over from other donors' samples. Sample: memory CD4+ T cells from PBMCs. Subset: CD45RA-negative fraction. The chain employs TRBV6-6 and TRBJ1-1; D gene unclear. The CDR3 spells CASSGWEWTEAFF. The DNA of the CDR3 is TGTGCCAGCAGCGGGTGGGAGTGGACTGAAGCTTTCTTT.